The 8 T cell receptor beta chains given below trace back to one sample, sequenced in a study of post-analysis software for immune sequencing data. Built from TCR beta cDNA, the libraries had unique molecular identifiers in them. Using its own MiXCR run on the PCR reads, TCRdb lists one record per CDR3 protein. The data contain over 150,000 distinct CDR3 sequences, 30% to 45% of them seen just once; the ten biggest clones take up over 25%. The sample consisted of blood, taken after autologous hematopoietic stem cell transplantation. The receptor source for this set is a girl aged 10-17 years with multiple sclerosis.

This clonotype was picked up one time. CDR3 in amino acids: CSALAGELPNEQFF. The DNA of the CDR3 is TGCAGTGCCCTAGCGGGAGAACTCCCTAATGAGCAGTTCTTC. The chain employs TRBV20-1 and TRBJ2-1; 10 bases line up with TRBD2. Trimming took 6 bases from V and 7 from J; bases not matched to a gene: 9. CDR3 length equals 14 residues. Per the germline V gene, CDR1 is DFQATT and CDR2 is SNEGSKA (reference sequence).

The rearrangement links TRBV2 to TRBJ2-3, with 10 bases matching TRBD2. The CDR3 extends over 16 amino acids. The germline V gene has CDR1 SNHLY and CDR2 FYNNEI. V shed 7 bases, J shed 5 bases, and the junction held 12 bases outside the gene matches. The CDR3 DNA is TGTGCCAGCACCCCCATGCTAGCGGGAGAGAAAGATACGCAGTATTTT. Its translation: CASTPMLAGEKDTQYF.

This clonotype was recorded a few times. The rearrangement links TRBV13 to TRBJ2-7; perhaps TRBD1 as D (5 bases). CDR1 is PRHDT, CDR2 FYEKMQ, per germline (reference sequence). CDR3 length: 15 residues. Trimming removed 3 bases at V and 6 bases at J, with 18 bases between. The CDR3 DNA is TGTGCCAGCAGCTTCGGCTGGACATCTACCATCGAGCAGTACTTC. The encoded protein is CASSFGWTSTIEQYF.

The CDR3 loop is CASRSKTQYF. For the CDR3, the DNA is TGTGCCAGCAGGTCCAAGACCCAGTACTTC. The chain couples TRBV2 to TRBJ2-5, with D unresolved. The CDR3 is 10 amino acids. The V end was cut by 6 bases, the J end by 6 bases, with 5 bases between. Germline values: CDR1 SNHLY, CDR2 FYNNEI.

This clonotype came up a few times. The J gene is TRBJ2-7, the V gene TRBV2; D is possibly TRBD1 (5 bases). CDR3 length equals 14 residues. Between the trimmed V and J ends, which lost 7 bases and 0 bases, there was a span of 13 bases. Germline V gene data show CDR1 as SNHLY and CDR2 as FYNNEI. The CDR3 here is CASTPRGISYEQYF. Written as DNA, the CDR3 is TGTGCCAGCACCCCTAGGGGCATCTCCTACGAGCAGTACTTC.

The CDR3: CASSHPEWAGETQYF. In nucleotides, the CDR3 is TGTGCCAGCAGCCATCCCGAGTGGGCGGGAGAGACCCAGTACTTC. The chain is built from TRBV3-1 and TRBJ2-4; tentatively, D is TRBD2 (5 bases). The DNA end is more similar to TRBJ2-5, so the J call may be wrong. CDR1 is LGHDT and CDR2 is YNNKEL in the germline V gene (reference sequence). This CDR3 comprises 15 residues.

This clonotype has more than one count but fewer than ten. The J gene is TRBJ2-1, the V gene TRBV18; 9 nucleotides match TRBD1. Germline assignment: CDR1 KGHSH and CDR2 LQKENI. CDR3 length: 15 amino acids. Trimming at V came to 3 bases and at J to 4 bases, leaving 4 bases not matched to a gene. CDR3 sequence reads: CASSPTGGWYNEQFF. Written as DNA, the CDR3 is TGTGCCAGCTCACCTACAGGGGGCTGGTACAATGAGCAGTTCTTC.

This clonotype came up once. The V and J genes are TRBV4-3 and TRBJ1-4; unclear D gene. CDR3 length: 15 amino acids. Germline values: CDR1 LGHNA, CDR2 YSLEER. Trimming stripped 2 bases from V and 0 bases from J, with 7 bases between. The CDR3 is CASSQNIATNEKLFF. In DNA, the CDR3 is TGCGCCAGCAGCCAAAACATTGCAACTAATGAAAAACTGTTTTTT.